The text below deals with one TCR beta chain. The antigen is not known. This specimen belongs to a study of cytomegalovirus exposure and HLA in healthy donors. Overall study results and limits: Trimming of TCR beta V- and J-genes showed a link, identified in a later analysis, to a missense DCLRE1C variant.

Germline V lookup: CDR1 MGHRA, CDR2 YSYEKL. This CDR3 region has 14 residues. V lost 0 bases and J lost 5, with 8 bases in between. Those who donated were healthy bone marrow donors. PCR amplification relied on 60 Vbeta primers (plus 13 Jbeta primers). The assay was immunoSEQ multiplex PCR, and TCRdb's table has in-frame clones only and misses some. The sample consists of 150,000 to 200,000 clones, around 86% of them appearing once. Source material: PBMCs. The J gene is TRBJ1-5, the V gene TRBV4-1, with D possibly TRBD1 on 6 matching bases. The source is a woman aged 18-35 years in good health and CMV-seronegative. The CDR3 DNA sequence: TGCGCCAGCAGCCAAGAAGGGGGGGATCAGCCCCAGCATTTT. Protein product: CASSQEGGDQPQHF.